These T cell receptor beta chains were read from a single sample in a study of response to subunit inactivated influenza vaccine. TCRdb reanalysed the RT-PCR reads using MiXCR and keeps one entry per CDR3 protein. In the table there are around 530,000 distinct CDR3 sequences, 16% of which are singletons. This specimen was CD4+ T cells sorted from PBMCs, taken roughly 24 months after vaccination. These receptors were collected from a man aged 45-69 years who received an inactivated influenza vaccine. The CDR3 runs from the conserved cysteine through the conserved F or W. A D gene is named only where the DNA matches it firmly. The size of a clone is reported for some rows only, either as once, few or many, or as a class for expanded clones.

d_gene: -
abundance: few
j_gene: TRBJ1-1
v_gene: TRBV4-3
CDR3aa: CASSQGGLVAFF
CDR3nt: TGCGCCAGCAGCCAAGGGGGGTTGGTTGCTTTCTTT

d_gene: -
abundance: many
j_gene: TRBJ1-4
v_gene: TRBV7-2
CDR3aa: CASSLERGGEKLFF
CDR3nt: TGTGCCAGCAGCTTAGAGCGGGGTGGAGAAAAACTGTTTTTT

d_gene: -
abundance: few
j_gene: TRBJ2-1
v_gene: TRBV7-2
CDR3aa: CASSTMTANEQFF
CDR3nt: TGTGCCAGCAGCACCATGACCGCAAATGAGCAGTTCTTC

d_gene: -
abundance: -
j_gene: TRBJ2-3
v_gene: TRBV12-3/TRBV12-4
CDR3aa: CASSLYQRYTDTQYF
CDR3nt: TGTGCCAGCAGTTTATACCAGCGGTACACAGATACGCAGTATTTT

d_gene: -
abundance: -
j_gene: TRBJ1-4
v_gene: TRBV9
CDR3aa: CASSSGTPGNEKLFF
CDR3nt: TGTGCCAGCAGCTCAGGGACTCCTGGAAATGAAAAACTGTTTTTT

d_gene: TRBD2
abundance: -
j_gene: TRBJ2-1
v_gene: TRBV15
CDR3aa: CATSRDWTSGKTYNEQFF
CDR3nt: TGTGCCACCAGCAGAGATTGGACTAGCGGGAAAACCTACAATGAGCAGTTCTTC

d_gene: TRBD1
abundance: -
j_gene: TRBJ2-7
v_gene: TRBV11-1
CDR3aa: CASGAWGQASYEQYF
CDR3nt: TGTGCCAGTGGAGCCTGGGGACAGGCCTCCTACGAGCAGTACTTC

d_gene: -
abundance: many
j_gene: TRBJ2-1
v_gene: TRBV20-1
CDR3aa: CSASSYNEQFF
CDR3nt: TGCAGTGCTAGTAGCTACAATGAGCAGTTCTTC

d_gene: TRBD2
abundance: -
j_gene: TRBJ2-7
v_gene: TRBV18
CDR3aa: CASSPGQGLLAGVYEQYF
CDR3nt: TGTGCCAGCTCACCGGGACAGGGATTACTAGCGGGAGTTTACGAGCAGTACTTC

d_gene: TRBD2
abundance: few
j_gene: TRBJ2-3
v_gene: TRBV7-9
CDR3aa: CASSLLSSGRALDTQYF
CDR3nt: TGTGCCAGCAGCTTATTATCTAGCGGGAGGGCGCTCGATACGCAGTATTTT